One sample yielded the 30 T cell receptor beta chains listed below, sequenced in a study of T cells after yellow fever vaccination (dated by TCRdb to 2018 to 2020). Taken with the paper, the label for treatment or condition translates to: live attenuated yellow fever vaccine strain. Libraries were prepared through 5' RACE. Sequenced on an Illumina HiSeq 2500. TCRdb itself trimmed the public reads at Q25 with fastp, ran MiXCR and retained productive beta chains. Entries are consolidated by CDR3 protein sequence, retaining the most common genes and DNA. The sample includes tens of thousands of distinct CDR3 sequences, with approximately 7% observed a single time. Of the sample, 30% to 45% falls within the top ten clones. The source was CD8+ T cells sorted from PBMCs, collected 5 to 6 days after the first yellow fever vaccination. These receptors all come from a man between 18 and 35 years old who received the YFV17D yellow fever vaccine.

This clonotype was detected a few times. V and J are TRBV29-1 and TRBJ2-7; TRBD1 might be the D (6 bases). The CDR3 loop spans 13 amino acids. The germline V gene has CDR1 SQVTM and CDR2 ANQGSEA. V was cut by 3 bases and J by 2 bases, with 11 bases left in between. The CDR3 bases are TGCAGCGTTGAGGCCGGGACACCCTACGAGCAGTACTTC. It specifies CSVEAGTPYEQYF.

The chain is built from TRBV3-1 and TRBJ1-1, with TRBD1 matching over 7 bases. With 0 bases clipped from V and 4 bases from J, the junction kept 2 bases outside the gene matches. Germline assignment: CDR1 LGHDT and CDR2 YNNKEL (reference sequence). The CDR3 is 14 residues long. The CDR3 loop reads CASSQDAGGTEAFF. In DNA, the CDR3 is TGTGCCAGCAGCCAAGATGCAGGGGGCACTGAAGCTTTCTTT.

V and J are TRBV6-5 and TRBJ2-2; 7 bases are a match to TRBD1. The germline gives CDR1 MNHEY, CDR2 SVGAGI. The CDR3 contains 14 residues. V shed 2 bases and J 6 bases; nucleotides not matched to a gene: 3. CDR3 sequence (DNA): TGTGCCAGCAGTTACGGGACAGCGGCCGGGGAGCTGTTTTTT. Translated, it gives CASSYGTAAGELFF.

The gene calls are TRBV19 and TRBJ2-1, with a weak D call TRBD1 (6 bases). Per germline, CDR1 LNHDA and CDR2 SQIVND (reference sequence). V lost 6 bases and J lost 0, with 12 bases in between. This CDR3 has 15 residues. The DNA for the CDR3 is TGTGCCAGTAGGGGGGCAGGGAGCTCCTACAATGAGCAGTTCTTC. Translating it yields CASRGAGSSYNEQFF.

Ten or more counts support this clonotype. The chain has TRBV27 and TRBJ2-7; D is undetermined. The V and J ends lost 2 bases and 2 bases respectively, with 10 bases between them. Germline V lookup: CDR1 MNHEY, CDR2 SMNVEV (reference sequence). The CDR3 is made up of 14 amino acids. The CDR3 loop reads CASSLKSGPYEQYV. CDR3 DNA sequence: TGTGCCAGCAGTTTAAAGTCCGGGCCCTACGAGCAGTACGTC.

Ten or more counts support this clonotype. The chain joins TRBV20-1 to TRBJ2-1; D may be TRBD1 or TRBD2 (5 bases each). The V gene's germline CDR1 is DFQATT and CDR2 SNEGSKA (reference sequence). Trimming pared 1 base from V and 4 bases from J, leaving 17 bases between. CDR3 length: 16 residues. The CDR3 region is CSARGRGDWVYNEQFF. The DNA for the CDR3 is TGCAGTGCTAGAGGAAGGGGAGACTGGGTATACAATGAGCAGTTCTTC.

Regarding this clonotype: This could be a read error, since a much larger clone is one nucleotide away. This rearrangement joins TRBV20-1 to TRBJ2-7, with 10 bases aligning to TRBD2. This CDR3 comprises 17 residues. Germline loops: CDR1 DFQATT, CDR2 SNEGSKA (reference sequence). CDR3 region: CSARSPSSGGFSYDQYF. The DNA of the CDR3 is TGCAGTGCTAGATCCCCTAGTAGCGGGGGGTTCTCCTACGATCAGTACTTC.

This clonotype was detected many times. The V call is TRBV4-3, the J call TRBJ2-5; D might be TRBD2 (6 bases). Germline CDR1 LGHNA, CDR2 YSLEER. Deletions cut 0 bases from V and 1 base from J, with 9 bases between. The CDR3 is 15 residues long. Here the CDR3 reads CASSQDLRGQETQYF. CDR3 nucleotides: TGCGCCAGCAGCCAAGATTTGCGGGGCCAAGAGACCCAGTACTTC.

This clonotype appeared a few times. The V and J genes are TRBV11-2 and TRBJ1-1, with D tentatively TRBD1 (6 bases). This CDR3 contains 14 residues. CDR1 and CDR2 from the germline V gene are SGHAT and FQNNGV. Trimming removed 4 bases at V and 0 bases at J, with 9 bases between. CDR3 sequence reads: CASSWRGVNTEAFF. Written as DNA, the CDR3 is TGTGCCAGCAGCTGGAGGGGGGTGAACACTGAAGCTTTCTTT. Full variable domain (remainder filled in from reference TRBV11-2 and TRBJ1-1): EAGVAQSPRYKIIEKRQSVAFWCNPISGHATLYWYQQILGQGPKLLIQFQNNGVVDDSQLPKDRFSAERLKGVDSTLKIQPAKLEDSAVYLCASSWRGVNTEAFFGQGTRLTVV.

This clonotype was observed a few times. Written as DNA, the CDR3 is TGTGCCAGCAGTTATCAAGGGACGTACGGCATGAACACTGAAGCTTTCTTT. As protein: CASSYQGTYGMNTEAFF. The chain has TRBV7-9 and TRBJ1-1; TRBD1 might be the D (5 bases). V lost 6 bases and J lost 0, with 20 bases in between. Germline-derived CDR1 and CDR2 are SEHNR and FQNEAQ (reference sequence). This CDR3 is built from 17 residues.

The chain uses TRBV20-1 and TRBJ2-5, with TRBD1 matching 9 bases. The V segment lost 1 base and the J segment 4 bases; nucleotides outside the gene matches: 4. Looked up from germline, CDR1 is DFQATT and CDR2 is SNEGSKA (reference sequence). The length of the CDR3 is 14 residues. CDR3 DNA: TGCAGTGCTAGAGGACAGGGGGACCTAGAGACCCAGTACTTC. This codes for CSARGQGDLETQYF.

This clonotype was observed a handful of times. CDR3 region: CASSTTGASTDTQYF. CDR3 DNA: TGTGCCAGCAGCACTACAGGGGCCAGCACAGATACGCAGTATTTT. The chain couples TRBV11-3 to TRBJ2-3; 7 bases agree with TRBD1. Germline CDR1 is SGHNT and CDR2 is YENEEA. There are 15 residues in the CDR3. Germline trimming cut 5 bases from V and 0 bases from J; bases unmatched to any gene: 5.

There are a few counts of this clonotype. The chain employs TRBV9 and TRBJ2-2; 7 positions agree with TRBD2. There are 17 residues in the CDR3. V shed 0 bases and J 5 bases; nucleotides not matched to a gene: 10. In germline, CDR1 is SGDLS, CDR2 YYNGEE. The CDR3 protein is CASSVAAGGGGTGELFF. As DNA, the CDR3 is TGTGCCAGCAGCGTAGCCGCTGGGGGGGGAGGAACCGGGGAGCTGTTTTTT.

This clonotype was observed a handful of times. The rearrangement joins TRBV4-3 to TRBJ1-1; D unresolved. Germline V CDR1 and CDR2: LGHNA, YSLEER. The CDR3 runs to 15 residues. V gave up 0 bases and J gave up 6 bases, with 14 bases separating them. The DNA for the CDR3 is TGCGCCAGCAGCCAAGAGGCGAGGGCTTACGCTGAAGCTTTCTTT. Translating gives CASSQEARAYAEAFF.

The gene calls are TRBV27 and TRBJ2-2; TRBD1 matches 10 bases. The germline V gene has CDR1 MNHEY and CDR2 SMNVEV (reference sequence). V was pared by 8 bases and J by 4 bases, with 1 base of the junction left unmatched. The CDR3 is 13 residues long. This chain's CDR3 is CASGTGATGELFF. The CDR3 DNA reads as TGTGCCAGCGGGACAGGGGCCACCGGGGAGCTGTTTTTT.

This clonotype appeared a few times. The chain combines TRBV30 with TRBJ1-3; D is uncertain. This CDR3 contains 11 residues. Germline CDR1 reads GTSNPN; CDR2 reads SVGIG (reference sequence). The ends were cut back, 5 bases at V and 4 bases at J, with 6 bases in the middle. CDR3 amino acids: CAWREGNTIYF. The CDR3 DNA reads TGTGCCTGGCGTGAAGGAAACACCATATATTTT.

CDR3 nucleotide sequence: TGTGCCAGCACCGCTCGGGACAGGCAGAACACTGAAGCTTTCTTT. Amino acid sequence: CASTARDRQNTEAFF. The rearrangement links TRBV5-4 to TRBJ1-1, with 8 bases that match TRBD1. V trimming: 6 bases; J trimming: 1 base; junction bases outside the gene matches: 8. Germline CDR1 and CDR2: SGHNT and YYREEE (reference sequence). The CDR3 covers 15 residues.

The chain carries TRBV2 and TRBJ1-5; 11 nucleotides match TRBD1. V was clipped by 6 bases and J by 6 bases; unmatched bases: 4. Germline values: CDR1 SNHLY, CDR2 FYNNEI. CDR3 length equals 14 residues. CDR3 residues: CASRGQGEGQPQHF. CDR3 bases: TGTGCCAGCAGGGGACAGGGGGAAGGTCAGCCCCAGCATTTT.

This clonotype occurred many times. Germline and junction disagree at one end, which may indicate a read error. The chain employs TRBV13 and TRBJ2-7, with a tentative D call TRBD1 (6 bases). CDR3 size: 15 residues. From germline, CDR1 is PRHDT and CDR2 FYEKMQ (reference sequence). CDR3 nucleotides: TGTGCCAGCAGCCTAGGAACAGGGCACTCCTACGAGCAGTACTTC. Its protein is CASSLGTGHSYEQYF.

This clonotype was counted only a few times. The J gene is TRBJ2-1, the V gene TRBV9, with D unclear. The germline V gene encodes CDR1 SGDLS and CDR2 YYNGEE. The CDR3 extends over 15 amino acids. V was shortened by 1 base and J by 0 bases, with 8 bases between the two germline ends. CDR3 DNA sequence: TGTGCCAGCAGCGTATGGGGAAGCTCCTACAATGAGCAGTTCTTC. It is translated as CASSVWGSSYNEQFF.

This clonotype came up many times. The chain combines TRBV20-1 with TRBJ2-1, with D maybe TRBD1 (5 bases). The CDR3 length is 15 residues. Germline lookup yields CDR1 DFQATT and CDR2 SNEGSKA (reference sequence). With 0 bases removed from V and 0 bases from J, the gap between germline ends came to 9 bases. Here the CDR3 reads CSARDGDSSYNEQFF. For the CDR3, the DNA is TGCAGTGCTAGAGATGGTGACAGCTCCTACAATGAGCAGTTCTTC.

This clonotype was detected a few times. The DNA of the CDR3 is TGTGCCTCAGCTCCCTCGGGGGCTAACTATGGCTACACCTTC. This codes for CASAPSGANYGYTF. The V and J genes are TRBV9 and TRBJ1-2, with a possible D match to TRBD1 (5 bases). Germline CDR1 SGDLS, CDR2 YYNGEE. The CDR3 contains 14 residues. V was pared by 10 bases and J by 0 bases, with 16 bases between.

The rearrangement uses TRBV10-3 and TRBJ2-3, with TRBD2 as a possible D gene (5 bases). V was trimmed by 0 bases and J by 0 bases, leaving 7 bases between them. The CDR3 length is 15 residues. CDR1 is ENHRY, CDR2 SYGVKD, per germline. CDR3 in amino acids: CAISESGDSTDTQYF. In DNA form, the CDR3 reads TGTGCCATCAGTGAGTCCGGGGATAGCACAGATACGCAGTATTTT.

The genes are TRBV21-1 and TRBJ2-7; the D segment call TRBD1 is taken from the table without a DNA check. TRBV21-1 is annotated as a pseudogene. The length of the CDR3 is 16 residues. CDR3 bases: TGTGCCAGCAGCAAAGAGTCGGGGGTATACATCTACGAGCAGTACTTC. Its protein product is CASSKESGVYIYEQYF.

This clonotype has ten or more counts. The J gene is TRBJ1-1, the V gene TRBV20-1; D is unclear. The CDR3 length is 13 residues. Germline V gene data show CDR1 as DFQATT and CDR2 as SNEGSKA (reference sequence). V was cut by 1 base and J by 2 bases, with 8 bases left in between. The CDR3 sequence: CSARGTANTEAFF. CDR3 in DNA: TGCAGTGCTAGAGGGACGGCAAACACTGAAGCTTTCTTT.

This clonotype was seen repeatedly, ten times or more. J is TRBJ1-1 and V is TRBV19; possibly TRBD1 for D (5 bases). Germline CDR1 is LNHDA and CDR2 is SQIVND (reference sequence). Trimming shortened V by 9 bases and J by 6 bases, and 11 bases separated the two germline ends. The CDR3 extends over 11 amino acids. The CDR3 sequence: CASGHGPEAFF. The CDR3 DNA is TGTGCCAGCGGACACGGTCCTGAAGCTTTCTTT. The variable domain in full, with the rest retrieved from reference TRBV19 and TRBJ1-1, is DGGITQSPKYLFRKEGQNVTLSCEQNLNHDAMYWYRQDPGQGLRLIYYSQIVNDFQKGDIAEGYSVSREKKESFPLTVTSAQKNPTAFYLCASGHGPEAFFGQGTRLTVV.

This clonotype was detected only a few times. The rearrangement links TRBV25-1 to TRBJ1-1; unclear D gene. Germline loops: CDR1 MGHDK, CDR2 SYGVNS. There are 17 residues in the CDR3. Between the trimmed V and J ends, which lost 5 bases and 2 bases, there was a span of 21 bases. CDR3 sequence reads: CASSPRAAETPNTEAFF. The CDR3 coding sequence is TGTGCCAGCAGTCCGCGGGCAGCGGAGACCCCTAACACTGAAGCTTTCTTT.

This clonotype was seen only a few times. The rearrangement joins TRBV10-3 to TRBJ1-2; D possibly corresponds to TRBD1 (5 bases). Germline V gene lookup returns CDR1 ENHRY and CDR2 SYGVKD. V lost 10 bases and J lost 6, with 18 bases in between. The CDR3 runs to 13 residues. The CDR3 sequence is CATLLGPLDGYTF. CDR3 nucleotide sequence: TGTGCCACGTTACTGGGGCCTTTGGATGGCTACACCTTC.

There are a few counts of this clonotype. V usage is TRBV11-1 and J usage is TRBJ1-1; D remains ambiguous. CDR3 length: 15 amino acids. Trimming shortened V by 6 bases and J by 3 bases, and 17 bases separated the two germline ends. Germline loops: CDR1 SGHAT, CDR2 FQDESV (reference sequence). The CDR3 nucleotides are TGTGCCAGCAGACTCCAAGTCTGGACGGACACTGAAGCTTTCTTT. This sequence encodes CASRLQVWTDTEAFF.

This clonotype was detected a few times. J is TRBJ2-3 and V is TRBV7-2, with 10 bases matching TRBD2. Germline CDR1 reads SGHTA; CDR2 reads FQGNSA. The CDR3 runs to 15 residues. The V gene end was trimmed by 3 bases and the J gene end by 3 bases; junction bases not matched to a gene: 3. The CDR3 DNA reads as TGTGCCAGCAGCTTGACTAGCGGGTGGACAGATACGCAGTATTTT. This gives the protein CASSLTSGWTDTQYF.